The 26 T cell receptor beta chains reported below all come from one sample, sequenced in a study of identical twins. TCRdb reprocessed the 5' RACE reads via MiXCR and lists one record per CDR3 protein. The sample has under 450,000 distinct CDR3 sequences; 18% are singletons. Sequenced material: naive T cells sorted from blood. Receptors were obtained from a man aged 45 to 65 in good health.

This clonotype was seen at least ten times. The chain couples TRBV3-1 to TRBJ2-7; 8 bases map to TRBD1. The CDR3 is 16 residues long. V was pared by 5 bases and J by 4 bases, with 13 bases of the junction left unmatched. CDR1 is LGHDT and CDR2 is YNNKEL in the germline V gene (reference sequence). This chain's CDR3 is CASSKATGTGFYEQYF. CDR3 in DNA: TGTGCCAGCAGCAAAGCCACCGGGACAGGTTTTTACGAGCAGTACTTC.

The chain carries TRBV6-2 or TRBV6-3 and TRBJ2-1; 7 bases line up with TRBD1. The germline V gene has CDR1 MNHEY and CDR2 SVGEGT. This CDR3 comprises 17 residues. Losses at the gene ends were 0 bases for V and 8 bases for J; bases not matched to a gene: 13. Here the CDR3 DNA reads TGTGCCAGCAGTTACTCTCGCCGACAGGGCATCAGGGATGAGCAGTTCTTC. This sequence encodes CASSYSRRQGIRDEQFF.

This clonotype was detected many times. This chain joins TRBV4-2 and TRBJ1-6; maybe TRBD1 (6 bases). This CDR3 has 15 amino acids. Germline V gene lookup returns CDR1 LGHNA and CDR2 YNFKEQ. The V gene lost 0 bases and the J gene lost 5 bases, with 8 bases spanning the gap. The CDR3 DNA follows: TGTGCCAGCAGCCAAGATCGACAGGATAATTCACCCCTCCACTTT. Residues: CASSQDRQDNSPLHF.

In its sample, this clonotype was seen many times. The V gene is TRBV7-9, the J gene TRBJ2-3; D call uncertain. Germline V gene data show CDR1 as SEHNR and CDR2 as FQNEAQ (reference sequence). The CDR3 length is 11 residues. V dropped 6 bases and J dropped 4 bases, with 5 bases sitting between them. The CDR3 spells CASRIADTQYF. The CDR3 bases are TGTGCCAGCAGGATAGCAGATACGCAGTATTTT. Supplemented by reference TRBV7-9 and TRBJ2-3, the full variable domain reads DTGVSQNPRHKITKRGQNVTFRCDPISEHNRLYWYRQTLGQGPEFLTYFQNEAQLEKSRLLSDRFSAERPKGSFSTLEIQRTEQGDSAMYLCASRIADTQYFGPGTRLTVL.

This clonotype has just a few counts. The chain recombines TRBV11-2 with TRBJ1-5; D is undetermined. Looked up from germline, CDR1 is SGHAT and CDR2 is FQNNGV. V was cut by 5 bases and J by 7 bases, with 12 bases left in between. The CDR3 loop spans 13 amino acids. CDR3 nucleotides: TGTGCCAGCAGCGCGCATCCGGCGCAGCCCCAGCATTTT. Its protein product is CASSAHPAQPQHF.

The V and J genes are TRBV27 and TRBJ2-7, with D perhaps TRBD1 (6 bases). V was shortened by 6 bases and J by 3 bases, with 12 bases between the two germline ends. This CDR3 has 13 amino acids. Germline CDR1 and CDR2: MNHEY and SMNVEV (reference sequence). CDR3 coding DNA: TGTGCCAGCAGAAACAGGGAAGTCTACGAGCAGTACTTC. Encoded protein: CASRNREVYEQYF.

This clonotype was counted between two and nine times. The chain combines TRBV6-6 with TRBJ2-7, with D unclear. V was cut by 0 bases and J by 5 bases, with 5 bases left in between. The CDR3 spans 12 residues. CDR1 and CDR2 from the germline V gene are MNHNY and SVGAGI (reference sequence). The CDR3: CASSYSTHEQYF. The CDR3 DNA sequence: TGTGCCAGCAGTTACTCGACTCACGAGCAGTACTTC.

This clonotype was recorded many times. This sequence joins TRBV9 and TRBJ2-1; 12 nucleotides align to TRBD2. Germline V gene sequence: CDR1 SGDLS, CDR2 YYNGEE. J was trimmed by 5 bases and V by 10 bases; bases with no gene match: 13. The CDR3 spans 16 residues. The CDR3 loop is CAAVFTSGRLHNEQFF. Written as DNA, the CDR3 is TGTGCCGCGGTATTCACTAGCGGGAGGCTCCACAATGAGCAGTTCTTC.

This clonotype was seen at least ten times. This chain uses TRBV20-1 with TRBJ2-2; TRBD2 agrees at 9 bases. Per the germline V gene, CDR1 is DFQATT and CDR2 is SNEGSKA (reference sequence). Trimming cost V 5 bases and J 6 bases; bases outside gene matches: 13. There are 16 residues in the CDR3. CDR3 DNA: TGCAGTGCTCCACTAGCGGGTATAAGTGGAGCCGGGGAGCTGTTTTTT. Translating gives CSAPLAGISGAGELFF.

The chain employs TRBV7-2 and TRBJ2-5; D might be TRBD2 (5 bases). This CDR3 has 13 amino acids. Germline-derived CDR1 and CDR2 are SGHTA and FQGNSA. V shed 5 bases and J shed 5 bases, with 12 bases lying between them. CDR3 protein: CASSLGVLETQYF. In nucleotides, the CDR3 is TGTGCCAGCAGCCTCGGGGTCCTTGAGACCCAGTACTTC.

J is TRBJ2-2 and V is TRBV21-1; the DNA was not used to check the table's D call, TRBD1. TRBV21-1 is a known pseudogene. The CDR3 runs 20 residues. The CDR3 DNA reads TGTGCCAGCAGCAAAGGATCAGACAGGGTGGTAATTTCTTTGGCCGGGGAGCTGTTTTTT. It encodes CASSKGSDRVVISLAGELFF.

This clonotype was recorded many times. The V and J genes are TRBV6-5 and TRBJ2-1; 9 bases are shared with TRBD1. This CDR3 has 15 residues. Per the germline V gene, CDR1 is MNHEY and CDR2 is SVGAGI. V lost 4 bases and J lost 2; bases outside the gene matches: 3. The CDR3, as DNA: TGTGCCAGCAGTTTTGGACAGGGGCCCTACAATGAGCAGTTCTTC. Its protein product is CASSFGQGPYNEQFF.

This clonotype was seen many times. The CDR3 DNA sequence: TGTGCCACCCATGACAGGGTCTCCTACAATGAGCAGTTCTTC. Its translation is CATHDRVSYNEQFF. The V and J genes are TRBV7-9 and TRBJ2-1; 7 bases align to TRBD1. This CDR3 contains 14 residues. Germline CDR1 and CDR2: SEHNR and FQNEAQ (reference sequence). V was clipped by 10 bases and J by 0 bases; unmatched bases: 6. Together with reference TRBV7-9 and TRBJ2-1, the CDR3 gives the full variable domain: DTGVSQNPRHKITKRGQNVTFRCDPISEHNRLYWYRQTLGQGPEFLTYFQNEAQLEKSRLLSDRFSAERPKGSFSTLEIQRTEQGDSAMYLCATHDRVSYNEQFFGPGTRLTVL.

This clonotype was seen at least ten times. The gene calls are TRBV4-3 and TRBJ2-3; D possibly uses TRBD1 or TRBD2 (6 bases each). The germline CDR1 and CDR2 sequences are LGHNA and YSLEER. CDR3 length: 17 residues. V lost 1 base to trimming and J lost 4 bases, with 18 bases between them. The CDR3: CASSQASGGLNSDTQYF. In nucleotides, the CDR3 is TGCGCCAGCAGCCAAGCCTCCGGGGGCCTCAACTCAGATACGCAGTATTTT.

In this sample, this clonotype turned up a few times. The chain is built from TRBV27 and TRBJ2-2, with 12 bases matching TRBD2. The CDR3 has 17 residues. With 0 bases clipped from V and 6 bases from J, the junction kept 5 bases outside the gene matches. Germline V lookup: CDR1 MNHEY, CDR2 SMNVEV (reference sequence). DNA for the CDR3: TGTGCCAGCAGTTTATCCCCCTGGACTAGCGGGGCCGGGGAGCTGTTTTTT. This sequence encodes CASSLSPWTSGAGELFF.

This chain links TRBV10-3 with TRBJ2-3; TRBD1 might be the D (6 bases). V shed 5 bases and J shed 2 bases, with 11 bases lying between them. From germline, CDR1 is ENHRY and CDR2 SYGVKD. This CDR3 has 14 amino acids. CDR3 in amino acids: CAISSTGYTDTQYF. In DNA form, the CDR3 reads TGTGCCATCAGTTCCACAGGGTACACAGATACGCAGTATTTT.

The chain has TRBV10-3 and TRBJ1-1; D is ambiguous. The CDR3 runs to 14 residues. The germline V and J ends were trimmed by 10 bases and 0 bases, with 15 bases remaining between them. In germline, CDR1 is ENHRY, CDR2 SYGVKD. For the CDR3, the DNA is TGTGCCAGCAATTCCGGAACGGTGAACACTGAAGCTTTCTTT. This codes for CASNSGTVNTEAFF.

The V and J genes are TRBV4-3 and TRBJ2-7; D ambiguous. Per the germline V gene, CDR1 is LGHNA and CDR2 is YSLEER. The CDR3 runs to 13 residues. The V end lost 1 base, the J end lost 6 bases, and 10 bases lay between the germline ends. The DNA for the CDR3 is TGCGCCAGCAGCCAAGTTCCAGGTAGCGAGCAGTACTTC. Amino acid sequence: CASSQVPGSEQYF.

Written as DNA, the CDR3 is TGCGCCAGCAGCTTGAATCGGGGAGACGAGCAGTACTTC. As protein: CASSLNRGDEQYF. The chain is built from TRBV5-1 and TRBJ2-7; a possible D gene is TRBD2 (5 bases). The ends were cut back, 1 base at V and 5 bases at J, with 10 bases in the middle. This CDR3 spans 13 amino acids. Germline V gene sequence: CDR1 SGHRS, CDR2 YFSETQ.

This clonotype has a count of ten or more. The chain couples TRBV10-3 to TRBJ2-1; D is uncertain. Trimming took off 6 bases at V and 6 bases at J, with 15 bases between the two ends. The V gene's germline CDR1 is ENHRY and CDR2 SYGVKD. The CDR3 is made up of 14 amino acids. CDR3 protein: CAISSDLVGNEQFF. The DNA of the CDR3 is TGTGCCATCAGCTCTGACCTGGTCGGCAATGAGCAGTTCTTC.

There are many counts of this clonotype. V and J are TRBV6-1 and TRBJ2-5, with a weak D call TRBD1 (6 bases). The V end was cut by 2 bases, the J end by 4 bases, with 8 bases between. The CDR3 runs to 13 residues. Germline-derived CDR1 and CDR2 are MNHNS and SASEGT. The CDR3 region is CASSERTVETQYF. DNA of the CDR3: TGTGCCAGCAGTGAACGGACAGTAGAGACCCAGTACTTC.

This clonotype was counted only a few times. The chain's CDR3 is CASSSNGITGETQYF. CDR3 in DNA: TGTGCCAGCAGCTCTAACGGGATCACCGGGGAGACCCAGTACTTC. The V call is TRBV11-2, the J call TRBJ2-5, with D perhaps TRBD2 (5 bases). The germline gives CDR1 SGHAT, CDR2 FQNNGV. The CDR3 loop spans 15 amino acids. Trimming cost V 4 bases and J 5 bases, with 17 bases left between them.

This clonotype was recorded many times. V usage is TRBV5-5 and J usage is TRBJ1-2; D call uncertain. Germline assignment: CDR1 SGHKS and CDR2 YYEKEE (reference sequence). The V and J ends lost 0 bases and 5 bases respectively, with 11 bases between them. The CDR3 loop spans 14 amino acids. The CDR3 sequence is CASSLGTVGYGYTF. The CDR3 DNA sequence: TGTGCCAGCAGCTTGGGCACGGTAGGGTATGGCTACACCTTC.

In its sample, this clonotype was seen a few times. CDR3 DNA sequence: TGTGCCAGCAGCCCCCCCTCTAGAGTTCGCCACAATGAGCAGTTCTTC. Encoded protein: CASSPPSRVRHNEQFF. The rearrangement links TRBV7-6 to TRBJ2-1; D is unresolved. The CDR3 contains 16 residues. V lost 5 bases to trimming and J lost 5 bases, with 19 bases between them. From germline, CDR1 is SGHVS and CDR2 FNYEAQ.

This clonotype was detected a few times. V is TRBV12-3 or TRBV12-4 and J is TRBJ2-1; 7 positions match TRBD1. The ends lost 3 bases at V and 2 bases at J; junction bases unmatched: 1. This CDR3 is 14 amino acids long. The CDR3 loop reads CASSFTGAYNEQFF. The DNA for the CDR3 is TGTGCCAGCAGTTTCACAGGGGCCTACAATGAGCAGTTCTTC.

The chain joins TRBV28 to TRBJ2-2, with 7 positions matching TRBD1. The CDR3 is 19 residues long. J gave up 0 bases and V 6 bases, and 16 bases lay outside the gene matches. Germline-derived CDR1 and CDR2 are MDHEN and SYDVKM. The CDR3 here is CASRPMRVQGLPNTGELFF. In DNA, the CDR3 is TGTGCCAGCAGACCCATGAGGGTACAGGGGCTCCCGAACACCGGGGAGCTGTTTTTT.